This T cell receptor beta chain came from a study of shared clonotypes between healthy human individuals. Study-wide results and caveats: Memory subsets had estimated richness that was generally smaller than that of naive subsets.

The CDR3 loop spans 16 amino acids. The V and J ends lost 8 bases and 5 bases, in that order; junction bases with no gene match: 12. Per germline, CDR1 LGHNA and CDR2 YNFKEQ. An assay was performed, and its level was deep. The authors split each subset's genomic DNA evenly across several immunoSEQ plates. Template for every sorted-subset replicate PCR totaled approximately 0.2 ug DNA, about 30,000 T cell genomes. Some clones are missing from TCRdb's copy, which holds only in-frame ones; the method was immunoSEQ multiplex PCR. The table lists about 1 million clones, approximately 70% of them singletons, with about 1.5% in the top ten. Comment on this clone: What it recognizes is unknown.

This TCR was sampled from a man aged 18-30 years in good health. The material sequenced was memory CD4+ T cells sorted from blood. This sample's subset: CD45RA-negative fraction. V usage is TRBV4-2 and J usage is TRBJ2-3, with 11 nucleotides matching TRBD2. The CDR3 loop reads CASGNPGTSGLDTQYF. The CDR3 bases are TGTGCCAGCGGCAACCCCGGGACTAGCGGATTAGATACGCAGTATTTT.